This is a list of T cell receptor beta chains from one sample in a study of T cells in Graves' hyperthyroidism and ophthalmopathy. TCRdb called the multiplex PCR reads again in MiXCR, with one record for every CDR3 protein. The sample contains about 350,000 distinct CDR3 sequences, more than 11% of which appear only once. Sample: blood. The receptors shown here come from a woman aged 30 to 39 with Graves' hyperthyroidism. The CDR3 runs from the conserved cysteine through the conserved F or W. The D gene is left open where the match is weak. A clone size is listed for some rows: how often the clone was seen (once, few, many), or a class if it is expanded.

J: TRBJ1-4; V: TRBV4-3; D: .; size: .; DNA: TGCGCCAGCAGCCAAGCCCGGGGTAATGAAAAACTGTTTTTT; CDR3: CASSQARGNEKLFF
J: TRBJ1-1; V: TRBV7-2; D: .; size: few; DNA: TGTGCCAGCAGCTTAGATTCGTACAAGGTTGAAGCTTTCTTT; CDR3: CASSLDSYKVEAFF
J: TRBJ2-6; V: TRBV7-2; D: .; size: many; DNA: TGTGCCAGCAGCTTGGGGGACTTCTCTGGGGCCAACGTCCTGACTTTC; CDR3: CASSLGDFSGANVLTF
J: TRBJ1-3; V: TRBV10-3; D: .; size: few; DNA: TGTGCCATCAGAGACAAGGGAAGTGGAAACACCATATATTTT; CDR3: CAIRDKGSGNTIYF
J: TRBJ2-7; V: TRBV11-2; D: TRBD1; size: many; DNA: TGTGCCAGCAGCTCGACAGGGGCTCCCCCCTACGAGCAGTACTTC; CDR3: CASSSTGAPPYEQYF
J: TRBJ2-2; V: TRBV19; D: TRBD1; size: many; DNA: TGTGCCAGTATGGGTGCAGGGGGCACCGGGGAGCTGTTTTTT; CDR3: CASMGAGGTGELFF
J: TRBJ2-1; V: TRBV2; D: .; size: many; DNA: TGTGCCAGCAGTGGGGATGGGGGGCTAAGGCAGTTCTTC; CDR3: CASSGDGGLRQFF
J: TRBJ1-2; V: TRBV3-1; D: TRBD1; size: .; DNA: TGTGCCAGCAGCAACCGACAGGGGATGGGCTACACCTTC; CDR3: CASSNRQGMGYTF
J: TRBJ2-5; V: TRBV3-2; D: .; size: few; DNA: TGTGCCAGCAGCTCGACAGGGGCCAAGACCCAGTACTTC; CDR3: CASSSTGAKTQYF
J: TRBJ1-3; V: TRBV12-3/TRBV12-4; D: .; size: few; DNA: TGTGCCAGCAGCAAAGCCCCGTCCCCCTACACCATATATTTT; CDR3: CASSKAPSPYTIYF
J: TRBJ1-3; V: TRBV29-1; D: .; size: few; DNA: TGCAGCGTTGACGGGAACTCTGGAAACACCATATATTTT; CDR3: CSVDGNSGNTIYF
J: TRBJ2-7; V: TRBV7-8; D: .; size: many; DNA: TGTGCCAGCAGCTCCCGCGCCGGGAACCTTCCCTACGAGCAGTACTTC; CDR3: CASSSRAGNLPYEQYF
J: TRBJ2-7; V: TRBV10-1; D: TRBD2; size: .; DNA: TGCGCCAGCAGGGGCGGGGGGCAGTACTTC; CDR3: CASRGGGQYF
J: TRBJ1-6; V: TRBV7-2; D: .; size: many; DNA: TGTGCCAGCAGCGGCGCTCTGGATAATTCACCCCTCCACTTT; CDR3: CASSGALDNSPLHF
J: TRBJ1-1; V: TRBV12-3/TRBV12-4; D: TRBD1; size: many; DNA: TGTGCCAGCACCTGGGGACAGGGGAACACTGAAGCTTTCTTT; CDR3: CASTWGQGNTEAFF
J: TRBJ2-3; V: TRBV11-2; D: .; size: many; DNA: TGTGCCAGCAGCCCCGCGAAAGATACGCAGTATTTT; CDR3: CASSPAKDTQYF
J: TRBJ2-4; V: TRBV3-1; D: TRBD1; size: many; DNA: TGTGCCAGCAGCCAAGAAAACAGGGGGAACATTCAGTACTTC; CDR3: CASSQENRGNIQYF
J: TRBJ2-7; V: TRBV20-1; D: TRBD1; size: many; DNA: TGCAGTGCTAGAGCTGGACAGGGTCGTTCCTACGAGCAGTACTTC; CDR3: CSARAGQGRSYEQYF
J: TRBJ1-4; V: TRBV7-8; D: .; size: .; DNA: TGTGCCAGCAGCTTACGTCAGTTTCCTGAAAAACTGTTTTTT; CDR3: CASSLRQFPEKLFF
J: TRBJ2-1; V: TRBV28; D: .; size: .; DNA: TGTGCCAGCAGAACCACGCACAGTCGGAATGAGCAGTTCTTC; CDR3: CASRTTHSRNEQFF
J: TRBJ2-7; V: TRBV12-3/TRBV12-4; D: TRBD1; size: many; DNA: TGTGCCAGCAGCCGGACAGGGGCGGGCTACGAGCAGTACTTC; CDR3: CASSRTGAGYEQYF
J: TRBJ2-1; V: TRBV4-1; D: TRBD2; size: .; DNA: TGCGCCAGCAGCCATAATAGCGGGAGGGGCTTCAATGAGCAGTTCTTC; CDR3: CASSHNSGRGFNEQFF
J: TRBJ2-7; V: TRBV10-2; D: .; size: many; DNA: TGCGCCGCGTCAAATCTAGGAACCTACGAGCAGTACTTC; CDR3: CAASNLGTYEQYF
J: TRBJ1-5; V: TRBV16; D: .; size: many; DNA: TGTGCCAGCAGCCAACTCGGGGGGACCGATCAGCCCCAGCATTTT; CDR3: CASSQLGGTDQPQHF
J: TRBJ2-1; V: TRBV9; D: .; size: many; DNA: TGTGCCAGCAGCGTAGAGGCAGACCCCTCCTACAATGAGCAGTTCTTC; CDR3: CASSVEADPSYNEQFF
J: TRBJ1-4; V: TRBV3-1; D: .; size: many; DNA: TGTGCCAGCAGCCCCTGGTCCGGGGATGAAAAACTGTTTTTT; CDR3: CASSPWSGDEKLFF
J: TRBJ1-4; V: TRBV29-1; D: .; size: few; DNA: TGCAGCGTTGAGGACAAGGGGCGGCAACTGTTTTTT; CDR3: CSVEDKGRQLFF
J: TRBJ2-4; V: TRBV29-1; D: .; size: few; DNA: TGCAGCGTTACCCCAGGGTTGGGGGACATTCAGTACTTC; CDR3: CSVTPGLGDIQYF
J: TRBJ1-6; V: TRBV28; D: .; size: many; DNA: TGTGCCAGCACCCCTGGGGGAAAGGGATATAATTCACCCCTCCACTTT; CDR3: CASTPGGKGYNSPLHF
J: TRBJ2-5; V: TRBV12-3/TRBV12-4; D: TRBD2; size: once; DNA: TGTGCCAGCAGCCTTTCCGGACTAGCGGGCATTCGTGAAGGGGAATATGAGACCCAGTACTTC; CDR3: CASSLSGLAGIREGEYETQYF
J: TRBJ2-1; V: TRBV12-3/TRBV12-4; D: TRBD2; size: many; DNA: TGTGCCAGCAGTCCCCCGGGACTAGCGAGATACAATGAGCAGTTCTTC; CDR3: CASSPPGLARYNEQFF
J: TRBJ1-1; V: TRBV7-9; D: .; size: many; DNA: TGTGCCCCCCCCTGGAACTCCGGCTGGTGTAAGAACACTGAAGCTTTCTTT; CDR3: CAPPWNSGWCKNTEAFF
J: TRBJ1-3; V: TRBV19; D: .; size: .; DNA: TGTGCCAGTAGTAACAGCCCACCTGGAAACACCATATATTTT; CDR3: CASSNSPPGNTIYF
J: TRBJ2-5; V: TRBV5-1; D: TRBD2; size: few; DNA: TGCGCCAGCAGCTTCCCCCCAGCGGGAGCTCAAGAGACCCAGTACTTC; CDR3: CASSFPPAGAQETQYF
J: TRBJ2-2; V: TRBV5-8; D: .; size: .; DNA: TGTGCCAGCAGCTTGTCGGCGGAAAACACCGGGGAGCTGTTTTTT; CDR3: CASSLSAENTGELFF
J: TRBJ1-5; V: TRBV6-5; D: .; size: .; DNA: TGTGCCAGCAGTTACTCTGCAGGAAGTAATCAGCCCCAGCATTTT; CDR3: CASSYSAGSNQPQHF
J: TRBJ1-1; V: TRBV12-3/TRBV12-4; D: TRBD1; size: many; DNA: TGTGCCAGCAGCACCACCGCTGGGACAGGGGGCGAAGCTTTCTTT; CDR3: CASSTTAGTGGEAFF
J: TRBJ2-5; V: TRBV20-1; D: .; size: .; DNA: TGCAGTGCTAGCCGGCAGCAAGAGACCCAGTACTTC; CDR3: CSASRQQETQYF
J: TRBJ1-5; V: TRBV5-5; D: .; size: many; DNA: TGTGCCAGCAGCGTGGATCTCAATCAGCCCCAGCATTTT; CDR3: CASSVDLNQPQHF
J: TRBJ2-7; V: TRBV28; D: TRBD2; size: many; DNA: TGTGCCAGCAGGCTTAGCGGGAGGGGAAGCGAGCAGTACTTC; CDR3: CASRLSGRGSEQYF
J: TRBJ2-1; V: TRBV7-9; D: .; size: .; DNA: TGTGCCAGCAGCTCCGGGACCGTCGACAATGAGCAGTTCTTC; CDR3: CASSSGTVDNEQFF
J: TRBJ1-2; V: TRBV7-9; D: TRBD1; size: few; DNA: TGTGCCAGCAGCTTAGGAGGGACAGGGGAAAACTATGGCTACACCTTC; CDR3: CASSLGGTGENYGYTF
J: TRBJ2-2; V: TRBV24-1; D: .; size: many; DNA: TGTGCCACCAGTGATTACAGGGAGGTCGCCGGGGAGCTGTTTTTT; CDR3: CATSDYREVAGELFF
J: TRBJ2-5; V: TRBV20-1; D: .; size: .; DNA: TGCAGTGCTAGGGCCTTCGGCCCAAGCCAAGAGACCCAGTACTTC; CDR3: CSARAFGPSQETQYF
J: TRBJ2-5; V: TRBV28; D: .; size: few; DNA: TGTGCCAGCAGTACAGGGAGGCCCCAGTACTTC; CDR3: CASSTGRPQYF